The sequence of this T cell receptor (beta chain) was determined in a study of CD8 T cells in Susac syndrome. Sequencing of TCR beta was performed on blood CD8+ and CD4+ T cells. In contrast to the negatively isolated CD8+ and CD4+ T cells, TEMRA cells were FACS-enriched. After extraction with the RNeasy kit, roughly 0.45 to 1 ug of the RNA was reverse transcribed using random hexamers. Multiplex immunoSEQ PCR targeted 54 Vbeta and 13 Jbeta TCR beta segments. In TCRdb, the immunoSEQ multiplex PCR reads were re-called with MiXCR into one record per CDR3 protein. The profile shows around 190,000 distinct CDR3 sequences, approximately 95% of them singletons. The germline CDR1 and CDR2 sequences are LGHDT and YNNKEL (reference sequence). The CDR3 sequence is 12 residues long. The V and J ends lost 5 bases and 8 bases, in that order; junction bases with no gene match: 5.

This chain uses TRBV3-1 with TRBJ1-2; 7 bases match TRBD1. The clonotype was recovered from a human donor with multiple sclerosis. The material sequenced was CD8+ T cells from PBMCs. CDR3 in amino acids: CASSSTGPGYTF. The CDR3 DNA sequence: TGTGCCAGCAGCTCGACAGGGCCCGGCTACACCTTC.